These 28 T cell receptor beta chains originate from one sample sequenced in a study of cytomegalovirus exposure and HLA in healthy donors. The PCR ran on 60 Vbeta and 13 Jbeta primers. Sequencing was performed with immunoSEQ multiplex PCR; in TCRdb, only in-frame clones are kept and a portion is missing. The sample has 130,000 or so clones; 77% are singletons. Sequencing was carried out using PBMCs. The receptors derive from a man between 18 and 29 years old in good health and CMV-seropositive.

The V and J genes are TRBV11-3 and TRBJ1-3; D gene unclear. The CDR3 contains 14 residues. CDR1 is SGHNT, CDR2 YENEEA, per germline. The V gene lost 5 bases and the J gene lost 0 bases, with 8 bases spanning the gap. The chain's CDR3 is CASSPEPSGNTIYF. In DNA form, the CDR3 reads TGTGCCAGCAGCCCGGAGCCCTCTGGAAACACCATATATTTT.

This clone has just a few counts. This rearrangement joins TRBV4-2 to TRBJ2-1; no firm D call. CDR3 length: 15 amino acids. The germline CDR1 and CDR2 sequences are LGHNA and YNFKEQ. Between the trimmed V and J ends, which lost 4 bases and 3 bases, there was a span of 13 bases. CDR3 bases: TGTGCCAGCAGCCCCGAGGCGGTGAACTACAATGAGCAGTTCTTC. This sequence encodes CASSPEAVNYNEQFF.

As DNA, the CDR3 is TGTGCCAGCAGTCCCTACAGGGGGCCCTACAATGAGCAGTTCTTC. As protein: CASSPYRGPYNEQFF. V usage is TRBV6-5 and J usage is TRBJ2-1; 9 bases match TRBD1. CDR1 MNHEY and CDR2 SVGAGI come from the germline V gene. Trimming removed 5 bases from V and 2 bases from J; junction bases left unmatched: 4. The CDR3 spans 15 residues.

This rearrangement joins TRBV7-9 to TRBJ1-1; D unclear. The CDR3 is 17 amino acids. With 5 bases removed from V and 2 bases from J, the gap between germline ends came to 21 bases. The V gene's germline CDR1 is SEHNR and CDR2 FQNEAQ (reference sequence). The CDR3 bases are TGTGCCAGCAGCCCCCGCTACCAACGAGCGGACAACACTGAAGCTTTCTTT. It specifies CASSPRYQRADNTEAFF.

This CDR3 is CASSAASKYTGELFF. The CDR3 DNA reads TGTGCCAGCTCCGCGGCCTCTAAGTACACCGGGGAGCTGTTTTTT. The gene calls are TRBV18 and TRBJ2-2; D remains unclear. This CDR3 is 15 amino acids long. Germline values: CDR1 KGHSH, CDR2 LQKENI. The V gene lost 6 bases and the J gene lost 3 bases, with 14 bases spanning the gap.

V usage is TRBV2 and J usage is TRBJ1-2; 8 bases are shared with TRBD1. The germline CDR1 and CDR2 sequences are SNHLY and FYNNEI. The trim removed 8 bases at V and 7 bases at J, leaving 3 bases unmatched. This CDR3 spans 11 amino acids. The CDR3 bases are TGTGCCAGCGGGACAGGCGGTGGCTACACCTTC. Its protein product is CASGTGGGYTF.

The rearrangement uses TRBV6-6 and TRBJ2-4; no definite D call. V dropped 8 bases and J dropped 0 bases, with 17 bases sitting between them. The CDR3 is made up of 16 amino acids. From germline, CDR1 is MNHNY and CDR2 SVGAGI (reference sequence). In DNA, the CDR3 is TGTGCCAGCCGAATTCTGGGCATACAAGCCAAAAACATTCAGTACTTC. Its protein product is CASRILGIQAKNIQYF.

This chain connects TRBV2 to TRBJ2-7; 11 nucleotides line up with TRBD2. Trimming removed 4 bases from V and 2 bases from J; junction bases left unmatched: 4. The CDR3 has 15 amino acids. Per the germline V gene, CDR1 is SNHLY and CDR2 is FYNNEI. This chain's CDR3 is CASSAGTSGPYEQYF. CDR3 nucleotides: TGTGCCAGCAGTGCGGGGACTAGCGGCCCCTACGAGCAGTACTTC.

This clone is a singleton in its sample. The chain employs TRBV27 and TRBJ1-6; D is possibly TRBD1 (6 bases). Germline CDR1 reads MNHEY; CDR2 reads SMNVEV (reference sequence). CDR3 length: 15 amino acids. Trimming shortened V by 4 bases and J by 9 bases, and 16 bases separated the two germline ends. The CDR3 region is CASSSPDRWGSPLHF. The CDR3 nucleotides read TGTGCCAGCAGTTCCCCTGACAGGTGGGGTTCACCCCTCCACTTT.

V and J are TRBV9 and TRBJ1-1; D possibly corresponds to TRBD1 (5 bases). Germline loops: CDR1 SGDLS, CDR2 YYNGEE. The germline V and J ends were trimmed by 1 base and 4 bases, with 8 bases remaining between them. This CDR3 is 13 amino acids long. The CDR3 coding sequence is TGTGCCAGCAGCGTACAGGGCCCCACTGAAGCTTTCTTT. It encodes CASSVQGPTEAFF.

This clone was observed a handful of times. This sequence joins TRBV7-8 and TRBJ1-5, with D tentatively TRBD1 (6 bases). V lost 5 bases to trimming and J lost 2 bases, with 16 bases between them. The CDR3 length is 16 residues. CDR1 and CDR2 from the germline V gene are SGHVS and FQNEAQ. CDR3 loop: CASSLQGTLGNQPQHF. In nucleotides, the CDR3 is TGTGCCAGCAGCCTTCAAGGGACATTAGGCAATCAGCCCCAGCATTTT.

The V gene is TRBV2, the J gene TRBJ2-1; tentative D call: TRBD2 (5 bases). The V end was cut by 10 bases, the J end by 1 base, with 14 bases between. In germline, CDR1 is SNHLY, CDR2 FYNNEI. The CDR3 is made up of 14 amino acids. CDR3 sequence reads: CAIQGGISYNEQFF. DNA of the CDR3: TGTGCCATCCAAGGAGGTATATCCTACAATGAGCAGTTCTTC.

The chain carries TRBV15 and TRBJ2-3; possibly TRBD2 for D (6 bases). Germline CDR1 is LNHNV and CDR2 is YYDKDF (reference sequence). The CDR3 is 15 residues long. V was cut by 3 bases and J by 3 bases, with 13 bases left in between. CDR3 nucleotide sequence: TGTGCCACCAGCAGGCCGGGACTGATGACAGATACGCAGTATTTT. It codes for CATSRPGLMTDTQYF.

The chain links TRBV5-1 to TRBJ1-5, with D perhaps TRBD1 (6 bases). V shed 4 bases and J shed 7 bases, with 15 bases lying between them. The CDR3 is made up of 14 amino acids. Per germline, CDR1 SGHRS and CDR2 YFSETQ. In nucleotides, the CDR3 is TGCGCCAGCAGCGAGGGGGTGGAAGGCCAGCCCCAGCATTTT. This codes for CASSEGVEGQPQHF.

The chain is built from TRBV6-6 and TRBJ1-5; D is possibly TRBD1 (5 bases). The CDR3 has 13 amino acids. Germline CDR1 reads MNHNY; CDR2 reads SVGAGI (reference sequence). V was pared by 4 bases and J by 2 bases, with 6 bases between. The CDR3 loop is CASSFRGNQPQHF. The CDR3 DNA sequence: TGTGCCAGCAGTTTCAGGGGCAATCAGCCCCAGCATTTT.

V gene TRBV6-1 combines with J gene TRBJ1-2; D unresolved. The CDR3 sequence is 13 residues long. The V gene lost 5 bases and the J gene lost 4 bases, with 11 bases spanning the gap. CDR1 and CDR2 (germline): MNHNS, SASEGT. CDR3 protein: CASSPGILYGYTF. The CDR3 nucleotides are TGTGCCAGCAGTCCCGGGATACTCTATGGCTACACCTTC.

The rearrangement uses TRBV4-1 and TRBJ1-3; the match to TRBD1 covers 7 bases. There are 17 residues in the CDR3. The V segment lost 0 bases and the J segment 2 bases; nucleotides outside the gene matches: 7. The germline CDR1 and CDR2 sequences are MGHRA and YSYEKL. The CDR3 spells CASSQEGQLFPGNTIYF. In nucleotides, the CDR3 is TGCGCCAGCAGCCAAGAGGGACAGCTCTTTCCTGGAAACACCATATATTTT.

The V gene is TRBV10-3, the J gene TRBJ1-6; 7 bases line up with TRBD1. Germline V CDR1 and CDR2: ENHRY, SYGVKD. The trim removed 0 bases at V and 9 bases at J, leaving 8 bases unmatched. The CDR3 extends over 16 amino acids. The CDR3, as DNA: TGTGCCATCAGTGAGTCAGGGACAGAGCAAGGTTCACCCCTCCACTTT. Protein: CAISESGTEQGSPLHF.

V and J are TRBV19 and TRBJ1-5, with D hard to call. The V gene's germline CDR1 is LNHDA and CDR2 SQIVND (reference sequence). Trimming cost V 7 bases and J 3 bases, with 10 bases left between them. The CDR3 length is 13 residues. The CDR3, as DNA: TGTGCCAGTATCTCGAGGTTCAATCAGCCCCAGCATTTT. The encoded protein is CASISRFNQPQHF.

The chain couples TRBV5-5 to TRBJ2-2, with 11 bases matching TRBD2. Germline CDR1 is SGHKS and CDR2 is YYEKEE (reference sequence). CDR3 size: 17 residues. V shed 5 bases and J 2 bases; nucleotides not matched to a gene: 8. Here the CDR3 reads CASSKTGTSGNTGELFF. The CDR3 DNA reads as TGTGCCAGCAGTAAAACCGGGACTAGCGGCAACACCGGGGAGCTGTTTTTT. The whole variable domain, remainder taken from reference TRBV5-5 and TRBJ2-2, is DAGVTQSPTHLIKTRGQQVTLRCSPISGHKSVSWYQQVLGQGPQFIFQYYEKEERGRGNFPDRFSARQFPNYSSELNVNALLLGDSALYLCASSKTGTSGNTGELFFGEGSRLTVL.

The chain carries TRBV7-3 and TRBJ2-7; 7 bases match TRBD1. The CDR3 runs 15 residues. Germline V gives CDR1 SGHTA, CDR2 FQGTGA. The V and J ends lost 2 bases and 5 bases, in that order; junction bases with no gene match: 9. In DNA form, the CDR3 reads TGTGCCAGCAGCTTATTTGCACAGGGGTACGACGAGCAGTACTTC. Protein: CASSLFAQGYDEQYF.

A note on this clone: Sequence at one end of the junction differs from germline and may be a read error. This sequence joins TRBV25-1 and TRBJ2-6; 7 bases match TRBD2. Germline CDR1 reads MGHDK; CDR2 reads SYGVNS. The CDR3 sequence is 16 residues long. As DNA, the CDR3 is TGTGCCAGCGGGAGGGATCCCAGGTCTGGGGCCAACGGCCTGACTTTC. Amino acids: CASGRDPRSGANGLTF. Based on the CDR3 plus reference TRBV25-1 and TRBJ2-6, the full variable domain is EADIYQTPRYLVIGTGKKITLECSQTMGHDKMYWYQQDPGMELHLIHYSYGVNSTEKGDLSSESTVSRIRTEHFPLTLESARPSHTSQYLCASGRDPRSGANGLTFGAGSRLTVL.

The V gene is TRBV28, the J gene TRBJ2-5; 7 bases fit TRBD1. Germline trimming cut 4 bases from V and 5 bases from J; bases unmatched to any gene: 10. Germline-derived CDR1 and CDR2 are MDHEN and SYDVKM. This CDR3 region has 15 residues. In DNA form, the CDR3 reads TGTGCCAGCAGTTCGCGCAGACAGGGCGTGGAGACCCAGTACTTC. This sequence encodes CASSSRRQGVETQYF. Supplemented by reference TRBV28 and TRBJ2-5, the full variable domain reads DVKVTQSSRYLVKRTGEKVFLECVQDMDHENMFWYRQDPGLGLRLIYFSYDVKMKEKGDIPEGYSVSREKKERFSLILESASTNQTSMYLCASSSRRQGVETQYFGPGTRLLVL.

The chain's CDR3 is CASAQPGGYQETQYF. CDR3 nucleotide sequence: TGTGCCAGCGCACAACCAGGGGGCTACCAAGAGACCCAGTACTTC. This rearrangement joins TRBV28 to TRBJ2-5; 8 bases fit TRBD1. Trimming removed 8 bases from V and 0 bases from J; junction bases left unmatched: 8. CDR1 and CDR2 (germline): MDHEN, SYDVKM. The CDR3 contains 15 residues.

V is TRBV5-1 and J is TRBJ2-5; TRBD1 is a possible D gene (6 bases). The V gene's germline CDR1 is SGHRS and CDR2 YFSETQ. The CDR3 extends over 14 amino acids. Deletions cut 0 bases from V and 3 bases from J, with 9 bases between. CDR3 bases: TGCGCCAGCAGCTTGGCGGGACAAAAAGAGACCCAGTACTTC. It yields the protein CASSLAGQKETQYF.

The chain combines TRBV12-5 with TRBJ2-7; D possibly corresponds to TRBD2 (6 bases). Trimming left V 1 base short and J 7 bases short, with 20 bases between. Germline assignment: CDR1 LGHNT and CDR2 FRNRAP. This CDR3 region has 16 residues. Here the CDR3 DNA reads TGTGCTAGTGGTTTGGCTCAGGGACTCTCCGGGTTAGAGCAGTACTTC. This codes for CASGLAQGLSGLEQYF.

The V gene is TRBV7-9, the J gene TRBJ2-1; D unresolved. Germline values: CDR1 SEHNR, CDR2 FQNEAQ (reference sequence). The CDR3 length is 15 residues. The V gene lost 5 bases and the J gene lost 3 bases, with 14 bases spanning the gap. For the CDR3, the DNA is TGTGCCAGCAGCCCTACAGACGGAAACTACAATGAGCAGTTCTTC. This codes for CASSPTDGNYNEQFF.

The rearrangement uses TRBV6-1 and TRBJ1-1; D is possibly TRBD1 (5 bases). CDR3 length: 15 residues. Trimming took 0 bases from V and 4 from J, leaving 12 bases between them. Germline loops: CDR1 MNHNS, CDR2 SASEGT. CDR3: CASSEAGGGGTEAFF. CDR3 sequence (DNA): TGTGCCAGCAGTGAAGCGGGGGGGGGAGGCACTGAAGCTTTCTTT.